Presented here are 15 T cell receptor beta chains from one specimen sequenced in a study of molecular identifiers for immune sequencing clone quantification. MiXCR, applied by TCRdb to the PCR reads, yields one record per CDR3 protein. The profile shows about 9,800 distinct CDR3 sequences, approximately 19% of them singletons. Input material: naive CD8+ T cells from blood, with Jurkat cell RNA spiked in. Subset here: FACS-sorted CD8+CD4-CCR7+CD45RA+ naive T cells. The receptors come from a human donor in good health. Some libraries in this study had Jurkat cell RNA spiked in.

This clonotype is termed medium-sized (0.01 to 0.1%). J is TRBJ2-3 and V is TRBV19, with TRBD2 identical over 12 bases. The germline V gene has CDR1 LNHDA and CDR2 SQIVND (reference sequence). The CDR3 is 17 residues long. With V trimmed by 3 bases and J by 3 bases, 7 bases remained unmatched. CDR3 in amino acids: CASSMASGGAFTDTQYF. The CDR3 coding sequence is TGTGCCAGTAGTATGGCTAGCGGGGGGGCTTTTACAGATACGCAGTATTTT. The full variable domain, with the rest looked up from reference TRBV19 and TRBJ2-3, is DGGITQSPKYLFRKEGQNVTLSCEQNLNHDAMYWYRQDPGQGLRLIYYSQIVNDFQKGDIAEGYSVSREKKESFPLTVTSAQKNPTAFYLCASSMASGGAFTDTQYFGPGTRLTVL.

This clonotype is medium-sized (0.01 to 0.1%) by share. The chain couples TRBV7-9 to TRBJ2-2; 10 bases fit TRBD1. Per germline, CDR1 SEHNR and CDR2 FQNEAQ (reference sequence). The ends lost 5 bases at V and 7 bases at J; junction bases unmatched: 10. CDR3 size: 16 residues. The CDR3 protein is CASSQPGTGESGELFF. The CDR3 DNA follows: TGTGCCAGCAGCCAGCCCGGGACAGGGGAAAGCGGGGAGCTGTTTTTT.

This clonotype is labeled as medium-sized. The V and J genes are TRBV4-3 and TRBJ2-7, with 7 bases aligning to TRBD1. Per germline, CDR1 LGHNA and CDR2 YSLEER. This CDR3 comprises 15 residues. The trim removed 0 bases at V and 5 bases at J, leaving 7 bases unmatched. Here the CDR3 DNA reads TGCGCCAGCAGCCAAGATAGGGGGCAATTCGACGAGCAGTACTTC. Its translation is CASSQDRGQFDEQYF.

In its sample, this clonotype is medium-sized. This chain uses TRBV3-1 with TRBJ1-1; D might be TRBD1 (5 bases). V was pared by 4 bases and J by 4 bases, with 13 bases between. The CDR3 consists of 14 residues. Germline V gene lookup returns CDR1 LGHDT and CDR2 YNNKEL (reference sequence). CDR3 in DNA: TGTGCCAGCAGCCCCTCGCGACAGCGCACTGAAGCTTTCTTT. Amino acid sequence: CASSPSRQRTEAFF.

This clonotype was recorded at least ten times. One end of the junction does not line up with germline, which may come from a read error. The chain links TRBV19 to TRBJ2-1; 10 bases match TRBD2. Germline V gene sequence: CDR1 LNHDA, CDR2 SQIVND (reference sequence). The CDR3 is 17 residues long. The DNA of the CDR3 is TGTGTCAGTACAATAGCGGGGGGCCTAAGCTCCTACAATGAGCAGTTCTTC. Encoded protein: CVSTIAGGLSSYNEQFF.

This clonotype was recorded many times. The J gene is TRBJ1-6, the V gene TRBV12-3 or TRBV12-4; D may be TRBD1 (6 bases). CDR3 size: 15 residues. The V end lost 2 bases, the J end lost 7 bases, and 12 bases lay between the germline ends. CDR3 bases: TGTGCCAGCAGTTTAATCGGGGGCGGGAATTCACCCCTCCACTTT. It translates to CASSLIGGGNSPLHF.

On this clonotype: A read error may account for a junction end that differs from germline. The V gene is TRBV9, the J gene TRBJ2-7, with D tentatively TRBD1 or TRBD2 (5 bases each). This CDR3 region has 14 residues. Germline V gene data show CDR1 as SGDLS and CDR2 as YYNGEE. CDR3 sequence: CASSVYSERGEQYF. Written as DNA, the CDR3 is TGCGCCAGCAGCGTATACAGCGAGAGGGGCGAGCAGTACTTC.

This clonotype was seen ten or more times. V usage is TRBV5-8 and J usage is TRBJ2-7, with 12 bases aligning to TRBD2. This CDR3 region has 15 residues. Germline lookup yields CDR1 SGHTS and CDR2 YDEGEE. Trimming cost V 7 bases and J 4 bases; bases outside gene matches: 9. The CDR3 DNA is TGTGCCAGCTTGAGGACCGGGACTAGCGGGTACGAGCAGTACTTC. The encoded protein is CASLRTGTSGYEQYF.

In its sample, this clonotype ranks as medium-sized. The rearrangement links TRBV13 to TRBJ2-7, with 7 nucleotides matching TRBD1. The ends lost 5 bases at V and 3 bases at J; junction bases unmatched: 7. This CDR3 contains 14 residues. The germline V gene encodes CDR1 PRHDT and CDR2 FYEKMQ (reference sequence). The CDR3 loop reads CASSPPGTDYEQYF. The CDR3 DNA follows: TGTGCCAGCAGCCCGCCCGGGACAGACTACGAGCAGTACTTC. The whole variable domain, filled in from reference TRBV13 and TRBJ2-7, reads AAGVIQSPRHLIKEKRETATLKCYPIPRHDTVYWYQQGPGQDPQFLISFYEKMQSDKGSIPDRFSAQQFSDYHSELNMSSLELGDSALYFCASSPPGTDYEQYFGPGTRLTVT.

This clonotype occurred many times. The chain is built from TRBV12-3 or TRBV12-4 and TRBJ1-1, with TRBD1 matching 7 bases. V was pared by 6 bases and J by 2 bases, with 6 bases of the junction left unmatched. The CDR3 totals 14 residues. Here the CDR3 DNA reads TGTGCCAGCAGCTCAGGGGGTTATAACACTGAAGCTTTCTTT. Protein sequence: CASSSGGYNTEAFF.

This clonotype has a count of ten or more. This chain connects TRBV19 to TRBJ2-7, with 8 bases that match TRBD1. CDR1 and CDR2 (germline): LNHDA, SQIVND (reference sequence). The CDR3 contains 14 residues. Trimming took 5 bases from V and 6 from J; bases not matched to a gene: 9. In DNA, the CDR3 is TGTGCCAGTAGTTTTGGCAGGGGGCGGTTCGAGCAGTACTTC. Its protein is CASSFGRGRFEQYF.

This clonotype showed up just a few times. The chain combines TRBV27 with TRBJ2-3, with 14 bases fitting TRBD2. CDR1 is MNHEY, CDR2 SMNVEV, per germline (reference sequence). The trim removed 9 bases at V and 3 bases at J, leaving 2 bases unmatched. This CDR3 spans 14 amino acids. The CDR3 is CASRLAGGTDTQYF. The CDR3 nucleotides are TGTGCCAGTCGACTAGCGGGGGGGACAGATACGCAGTATTTT.

As for this clonotype: A much larger clone differs from this one at a single base, so this may be a read error. V and J are TRBV5-1 and TRBJ2-2, with a weak D call TRBD1 (7 bases). This CDR3 contains 15 residues. Germline V CDR1 and CDR2: SGHRS, YFSETQ. The CDR3 spells CASSLGTGPTRELSF. CDR3 in DNA: TGCGCCAGCAGCTTGGGGACAGGCCCCACTCGGGAGCTGTCTTTT. The full variable domain, with the rest looked up from reference TRBV5-1 and TRBJ2-2, is KAGVTQTPRYLIKTRGQQVTLSCSPISGHRSVSWYQQTPGQGLQFLFEYFSETQRNKGNFPGRFSGRQFSNSRSEMNVSTLELGDSALYLCASSLGTGPTRELSFGEGSRLTVL.

To note about this clonotype: A much larger clone lies one base from this, so it may be a read error. The chain is built from TRBV5-6 and TRBJ2-7; TRBD1 is a possible D gene (5 bases). Germline V gene lookup returns CDR1 SGHDT and CDR2 YYEEEE. The CDR3 is 15 amino acids. Trimming pared 4 bases from V and 0 bases from J, leaving 14 bases between. CDR3 DNA: TGTGCCAGCAGCCCCGTTTCGACAGCCTCCTACGAGCAGTACTTC. This encodes CASSPVSTASYEQYF.

This clonotype was counted at least ten times. The V call is TRBV5-4, the J call TRBJ2-1, with TRBD2 matching 9 bases. The CDR3 consists of 17 residues. The germline V gene has CDR1 SGHNT and CDR2 YYREEE (reference sequence). J gave up 6 bases and V 0 bases, and 10 bases lay outside the gene matches. The CDR3 region has the DNA TGTGCCAGCAGCTTGGCGAGTGCGGGACTAGCAGCCAATGAGCAGTTCTTC. This sequence encodes CASSLASAGLAANEQFF.